The clone carrying this T cell receptor beta chain was seen a single time. Its specificity is not known. The source of the sample is a study of shared clonotypes between healthy human individuals. TCRdb's table, derived via immunoSEQ multiplex PCR, lists solely in-frame clones and lacks some. The sample lists over a million clones, roughly 96% occurring once. Findings of the study overall: For naive CD4 cells, 5% to 6.5% of clonotypes were shared across several donors.

Germline-derived CDR1 and CDR2 are LNHDA and SQIVND (reference sequence). The CDR3 sequence is 13 residues long. Trimming pared 1 base from V and 4 bases from J, leaving 7 bases between. The chain joins TRBV19 to TRBJ1-1; the D gene is possibly TRBD1 (6 bases). The clonotype was recovered from a man aged 25-45 years in good health. Source material: naive CD4+ T cells sorted from blood. Subset in this sample: CD45RA+ positively selected. DNA for the CDR3: TGTGCCAGTAGTATAGTGGACAGCACTGAAGCTTTCTTT. Protein product: CASSIVDSTEAFF.